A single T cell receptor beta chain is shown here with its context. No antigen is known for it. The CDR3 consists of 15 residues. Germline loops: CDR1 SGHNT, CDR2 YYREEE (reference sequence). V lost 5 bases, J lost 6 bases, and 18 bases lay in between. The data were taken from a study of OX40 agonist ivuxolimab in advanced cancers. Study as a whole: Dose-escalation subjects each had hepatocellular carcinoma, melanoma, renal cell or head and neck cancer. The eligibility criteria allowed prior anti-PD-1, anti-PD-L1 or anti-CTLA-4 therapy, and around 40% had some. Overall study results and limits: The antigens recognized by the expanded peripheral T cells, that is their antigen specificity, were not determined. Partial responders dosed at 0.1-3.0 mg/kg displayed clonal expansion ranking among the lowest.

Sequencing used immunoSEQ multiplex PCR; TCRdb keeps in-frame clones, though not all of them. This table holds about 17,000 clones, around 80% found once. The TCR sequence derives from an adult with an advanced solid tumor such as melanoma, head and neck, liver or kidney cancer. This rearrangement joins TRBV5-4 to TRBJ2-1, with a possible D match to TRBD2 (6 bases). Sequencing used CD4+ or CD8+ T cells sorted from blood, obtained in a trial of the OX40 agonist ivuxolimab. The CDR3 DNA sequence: TGTGCCAGCAGACCGCAGGAGGGTTGGGGCAATGAGCAGTTCTTC. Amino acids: CASRPQEGWGNEQFF.